The source of this TCR beta chain is a study of cytomegalovirus exposure and HLA in healthy donors. The table lists this clone with a few counts. PCR primers comprised 60 Vbeta and 13 Jbeta primers. Sequencing was performed with immunoSEQ multiplex PCR; in TCRdb, only in-frame clones are kept and a portion is missing. The data contain about 120,000 clones, 70% to 75% of them singletons. This receptor was taken from a woman under 30 in good health and CMV-seronegative. The sequenced sample consisted of PBMCs.

Written as DNA, the CDR3 is TGTGCCAGCAGCGTAGGCACTAGCGGGGCGGTGGCGCAGTATTTT. Translating gives CASSVGTSGAVAQYF. This sequence joins TRBV9 and TRBJ2-3; 10 positions agree with TRBD2. The germline CDR1 and CDR2 sequences are SGDLS and YYNGEE. This CDR3 contains 15 residues. V gave up 0 bases and J gave up 10 bases; unmatched junction bases: 8.